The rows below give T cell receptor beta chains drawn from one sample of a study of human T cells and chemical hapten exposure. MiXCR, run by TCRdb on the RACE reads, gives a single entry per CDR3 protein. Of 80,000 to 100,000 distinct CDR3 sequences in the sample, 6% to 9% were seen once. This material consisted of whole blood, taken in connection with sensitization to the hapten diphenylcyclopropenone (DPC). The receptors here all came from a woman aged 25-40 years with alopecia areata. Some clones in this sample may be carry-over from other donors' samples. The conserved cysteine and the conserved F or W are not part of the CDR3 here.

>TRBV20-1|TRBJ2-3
SASSGAGAKDTQY
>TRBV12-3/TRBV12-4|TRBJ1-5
ASSPRGGGNQPQH
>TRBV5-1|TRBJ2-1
ASSLGPGLGNEQF
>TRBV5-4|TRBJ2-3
ASTNLGSEVGSDTQY
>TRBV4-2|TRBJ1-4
ASSQGQGEKLF
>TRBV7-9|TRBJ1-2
ASTGIYRYGYT
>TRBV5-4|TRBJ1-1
ASSLEGGWTEAF
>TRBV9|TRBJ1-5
ASSVAPSNQPQH
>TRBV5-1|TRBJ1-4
ASSLDSTNEKLF
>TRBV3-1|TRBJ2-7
ASSQDLYKGTYYEQY
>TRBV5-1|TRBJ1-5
ASSHQGGNQPQH
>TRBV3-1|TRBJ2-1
ASSPGQGEINEQF
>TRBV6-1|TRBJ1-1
ASRALSGAEAF
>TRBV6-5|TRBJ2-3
ASSRGGKLTDTQY
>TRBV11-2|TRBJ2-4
ASSSSTSGGALNIQY
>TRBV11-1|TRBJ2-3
ASSFLASGGIRDTQY
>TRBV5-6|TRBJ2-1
ASSPSREGYNEQF